This T cell receptor (beta chain) is drawn from a study of shared clonotypes between healthy human individuals. Points from the study as a whole: The diversity represented, both genetic and in exposure history, was limited by few donors.

Clones were sequenced by immunoSEQ multiplex PCR, and TCRdb holds only the in-frame ones, with some missing. The repertoire holds 1.6 million or so clones, with roughly 98.5% as singletons. To note about this clone: What it recognizes is unknown.

The TCR originated in a man aged 30-40 years in good health. The material sequenced was naive CD4+ T cells sorted from blood. Indicated subset: CD45RA+ positively selected.

The CDR3 is CASSSPGRDTQYF. Written as DNA, the CDR3 is TGTGCCAGCAGCTCGCCTGGGCGGGATACGCAGTATTTT. V usage is TRBV5-4 and J usage is TRBJ2-3; D remains unclear. Trimming left V 3 bases short and J 6 bases short, with 11 bases between. The V gene's germline CDR1 is SGHNT and CDR2 YYREEE (reference sequence). CDR3 length: 13 residues.